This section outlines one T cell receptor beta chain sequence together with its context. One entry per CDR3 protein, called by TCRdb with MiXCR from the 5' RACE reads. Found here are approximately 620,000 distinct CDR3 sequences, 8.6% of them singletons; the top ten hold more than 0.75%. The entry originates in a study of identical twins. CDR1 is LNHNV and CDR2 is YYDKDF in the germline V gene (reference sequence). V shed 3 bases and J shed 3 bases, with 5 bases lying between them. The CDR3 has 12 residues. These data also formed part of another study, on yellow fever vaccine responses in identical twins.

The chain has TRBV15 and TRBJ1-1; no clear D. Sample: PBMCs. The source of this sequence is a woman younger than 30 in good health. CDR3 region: CATSRADTEAFF. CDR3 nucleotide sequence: TGTGCCACCAGCAGGGCGGACACTGAAGCTTTCTTT.